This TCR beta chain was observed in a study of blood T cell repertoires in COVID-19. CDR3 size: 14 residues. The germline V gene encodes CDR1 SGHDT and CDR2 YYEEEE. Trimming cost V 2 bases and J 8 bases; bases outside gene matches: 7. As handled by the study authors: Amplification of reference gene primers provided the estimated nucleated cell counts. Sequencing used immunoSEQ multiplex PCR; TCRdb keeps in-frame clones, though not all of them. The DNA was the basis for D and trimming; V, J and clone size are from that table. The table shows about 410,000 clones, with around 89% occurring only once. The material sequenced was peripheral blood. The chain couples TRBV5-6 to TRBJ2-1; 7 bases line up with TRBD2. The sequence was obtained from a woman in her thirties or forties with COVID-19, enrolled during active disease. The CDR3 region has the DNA TGTGCCAGCAGCTTCGGCGGGAGTATGGATGAGCAGTTCTTC. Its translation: CASSFGGSMDEQFF. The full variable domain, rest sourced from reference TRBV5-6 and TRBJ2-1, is DAGVTQSPTHLIKTRGQQVTLRCSPKSGHDTVSWYQQALGQGPQFIFQYYEEEERQRGNFPDRFSGHQFPNYSSELNVNALLLGDSALYLCASSFGGSMDEQFFGPGTRLTVL.